This is a list of T cell receptor beta chains from one sample in a study of blood T cells in healthy people across ages. TCRdb independently ran MiXCR on the 5' RACE reads; one entry per CDR3 protein. The sample has about 970,000 distinct CDR3 sequences, roughly 50% seen once. The specimen was blood. The receptors were sampled from a woman aged 55-69 years in good health. Both conserved end residues are trimmed from each CDR3. For some rows the clone size is stated as once, few or many, or as a class when expanded; others skip it.

v_gene	abundance	j_gene	CDR3aa
TRBV2	-	TRBJ2-5	ASRDRTSRQETQY
TRBV18	few	TRBJ2-3	ASSNQGGGSTDTQY
TRBV3-1	-	TRBJ1-2	ASSQATGRSYGYT
TRBV11-2	-	-	ASRGIRRQTYEQY
TRBV10-3	-	TRBJ1-4	AISQRDNEKLF
TRBV12-3/TRBV12-4	few	TRBJ2-2	ASSYESVGELF
TRBV20-1	few	TRBJ2-1	SARVIPAGVEQF
TRBV20-1	-	TRBJ2-7	SASDRGFYEQY
TRBV9	few	TRBJ2-7	ASSPRLAESSYEQY
TRBV27	-	TRBJ1-6	ASSFAGDGYSPLH
TRBV7-2	many	TRBJ2-7	ASSLSGGPYEQY
TRBV7-2	few	TRBJ2-5	ASTLSQGSPTGQY
TRBV27	-	TRBJ2-2	ASSLETSTGELF
TRBV7-7	-	-	ASSRWTGETQY
TRBV21-1	-	TRBJ2-4	ASSEGASGKHIQY
TRBV27	-	-	ASSSSSLAGHPESEQY
TRBV12-3/TRBV12-4	-	TRBJ1-6	ASSLTGLGYNSPLH
TRBV15	-	TRBJ2-3	ATQEVTDTQY
TRBV19	-	TRBJ2-7	ASSIDGTGTSYEQY
TRBV4-1	-	TRBJ2-3	ASRHTGGISTDTQY
TRBV7-2	few	TRBJ1-4	ASSLNPLATNEKLF
TRBV30	-	TRBJ1-5	AWTAGNNQPQH
TRBV7-9	few	TRBJ2-7	ASSLLAGTGSYEQY
TRBV7-2	few	TRBJ2-5	ASSWTSGRLGGETQY